This passage covers 29 T cell receptor beta chains from one sample sequenced in a study of control samples from healthy donors and cancer patients. Clones were sequenced by immunoSEQ multiplex PCR, and TCRdb holds only the in-frame ones, with some missing. The sample holds tens of thousands of clones, less than 95% seen once. Sequencing was carried out using blood. The receptors derive from a man between 25 and 39 years old in good health.

V gene TRBV30 combines with J gene TRBJ2-3; 10 bases match TRBD2. J was trimmed by 0 bases and V by 3 bases; bases with no gene match: 6. The CDR3 is made up of 16 amino acids. Germline loops: CDR1 GTSNPN, CDR2 SVGIG (reference sequence). The CDR3 sequence is CAWSLLAGGSTDTQYF. CDR3 DNA sequence: TGTGCCTGGAGCCTCTTAGCGGGGGGTAGCACAGATACGCAGTATTTT.

The chain links TRBV15 to TRBJ2-3; the D is unclear. Germline V lookup: CDR1 LNHNV, CDR2 YYDKDF (reference sequence). CDR3 length equals 15 residues. Trimming took off 8 bases at V and 1 base at J, with 16 bases between the two ends. The CDR3 DNA reads TGTGCCACCCACCTCGGGCCTGGGGGCACAGATACGCAGTATTTT. It is translated as CATHLGPGGTDTQYF.

CDR3 nucleotides: TGTGCCAGTAACGAGGCCGGGGAGCTGTTTTTT. This codes for CASNEAGELFF. The J gene is TRBJ2-2, the V gene TRBV19; D remains unclear. Germline V gene data show CDR1 as LNHDA and CDR2 as SQIVND (reference sequence). V was pared by 7 bases and J by 6 bases, with 6 bases between. CDR3 length equals 11 residues. The entire variable domain, with the rest obtained from reference TRBV19 and TRBJ2-2, is as follows: DGGITQSPKYLFRKEGQNVTLSCEQNLNHDAMYWYRQDPGQGLRLIYYSQIVNDFQKGDIAEGYSVSREKKESFPLTVTSAQKNPTAFYLCASNEAGELFFGEGSRLTVL.

The genes are TRBV5-6 and TRBJ1-4; D remains ambiguous. Germline-derived CDR1 and CDR2 are SGHDT and YYEEEE. Trimming took 0 bases from V and 8 from J, leaving 17 bases between them. The length of the CDR3 is 16 residues. The CDR3 sequence is CASSLEDHPGKEKLFF. The CDR3 DNA reads as TGTGCCAGCAGCTTGGAAGATCACCCGGGGAAGGAAAAACTGTTTTTT.

V and J are TRBV5-1 and TRBJ1-4; a possible D gene is TRBD1 (6 bases). This CDR3 comprises 14 residues. The germline V gene encodes CDR1 SGHRS and CDR2 YFSETQ. With 7 bases removed from V and 5 bases from J, the gap between germline ends came to 15 bases. CDR3 residues: CASAFARGNEKLFF. In DNA, the CDR3 is TGCGCCAGCGCCTTTGCAAGGGGGAATGAAAAACTGTTTTTT.

The rearrangement joins TRBV6-5 to TRBJ1-4; D is uncertain. The CDR3 sequence is 14 residues long. Trimming shortened V by 7 bases and J by 3 bases, and 12 bases separated the two germline ends. Germline V gives CDR1 MNHEY, CDR2 SVGAGI. Written as DNA, the CDR3 is TGTGCCAGCACTCGAGCTAGTGCTAATGAAAAACTGTTTTTT. Amino acids: CASTRASANEKLFF.

The chain joins TRBV27 to TRBJ1-5; unclear D gene. V dropped 6 bases and J dropped 2 bases, with 8 bases sitting between them. CDR1 and CDR2 from the germline V gene are MNHEY and SMNVEV (reference sequence). CDR3 length: 13 amino acids. The CDR3 loop reads CASSPRGNQPQHF. CDR3 nucleotide sequence: TGTGCCAGCAGCCCGAGGGGCAATCAGCCCCAGCATTTT.

V gene TRBV28 combines with J gene TRBJ2-2; 9 nucleotides agree with TRBD1. The CDR3 is 14 amino acids. Germline loops: CDR1 MDHEN, CDR2 SYDVKM. With 5 bases clipped from V and 9 bases from J, the junction kept 7 bases outside the gene matches. The CDR3 nucleotides are TGTGCCAGCAGTCTTAGGACAGGGGCCAGGGAGCTGTTTTTT. Amino acid sequence: CASSLRTGARELFF. Supplemented by reference TRBV28 and TRBJ2-2, the full variable domain reads DVKVTQSSRYLVKRTGEKVFLECVQDMDHENMFWYRQDPGLGLRLIYFSYDVKMKEKGDIPEGYSVSREKKERFSLILESASTNQTSMYLCASSLRTGARELFFGEGSRLTVL.

The chain is built from TRBV30 and TRBJ1-6; tentative D call: TRBD1 (5 bases). The V end was cut by 5 bases, the J end by 4 bases, with 12 bases between. Germline CDR1 is GTSNPN and CDR2 is SVGIG (reference sequence). The CDR3 is made up of 14 amino acids. The DNA for the CDR3 is TGTGCCTGGGGGGGTACATCTTATAATTCACCCCTCCACTTT. Encoded protein: CAWGGTSYNSPLHF. Together with reference TRBV30 and TRBJ1-6, the CDR3 gives the full variable domain: SQTIHQWPATLVQPVGSPLSLECTVEGTSNPNLYWYRQAAGRGLQLLFYSVGIGQISSEVPQNLSASRPQDRQFILSSKKLLLSDSGFYLCAWGGTSYNSPLHFGNGTRLTVT.

The chain links TRBV14 to TRBJ2-1; 8 bases line up with TRBD2. J was trimmed by 5 bases and V by 2 bases; bases with no gene match: 8. Per germline, CDR1 SGHDN and CDR2 FVKESK. The CDR3 consists of 16 residues. CDR3 region: CASSQKRGLRNNEQFF. In nucleotides, the CDR3 is TGTGCCAGCAGCCAAAAGCGGGGGCTTAGGAACAATGAGCAGTTCTTC.

V usage is TRBV27 and J usage is TRBJ2-3; TRBD2 matches at 12 bases. CDR1 is MNHEY and CDR2 is SMNVEV in the germline V gene (reference sequence). V lost 1 base to trimming and J lost 4 bases; unmatched junction nucleotides: 12. The CDR3 runs 19 residues. Here the CDR3 DNA reads TGTGCCAGCAGTTTATTGGCCCGCGACCTAGCGGGAGGGGCAGATACGCAGTATTTT. It yields the protein CASSLLARDLAGGADTQYF.

This clone was detected only once. This chain links TRBV4-3 with TRBJ1-1; no reliable D call. The germline V gene encodes CDR1 LGHNA and CDR2 YSLEER. Trimming shortened V by 4 bases and J by 4 bases, and 13 bases separated the two germline ends. The CDR3 length is 14 residues. CDR3 loop: CASSLFGGRTEAFF. CDR3 in DNA: TGCGCCAGCAGCCTTTTCGGAGGTCGCACTGAAGCTTTCTTT.

The V and J genes are TRBV4-1 and TRBJ1-1; no clear D gene. CDR3 length: 13 amino acids. Germline CDR1 is MGHRA and CDR2 is YSYEKL. The V end was cut by 4 bases, the J end by 2 bases, with 8 bases between. The CDR3 bases are TGCGCCAGCAGCCCCCCCCCAAACACTGAAGCTTTCTTT. This encodes CASSPPPNTEAFF.

This chain links TRBV11-2 with TRBJ2-3, with 8 bases identical to TRBD2. The trim removed 5 bases at V and 2 bases at J, leaving 9 bases unmatched. There are 16 residues in the CDR3. The germline gives CDR1 SGHAT, CDR2 FQNNGV. The CDR3 region has the DNA TGTGCCAGCAGCCCCATGAGCGGGGGTCCCACAGATACGCAGTATTTT. This encodes CASSPMSGGPTDTQYF.

This clone was seen more than once but under ten times. The J gene is TRBJ1-2, the V gene TRBV30; 8 nucleotides align to TRBD1. CDR1 and CDR2 (germline): GTSNPN, SVGIG (reference sequence). V lost 4 bases and J lost 8; bases outside the gene matches: 9. The CDR3 loop spans 13 amino acids. The CDR3 loop reads CAWKLQGARGYTF. The CDR3 bases are TGTGCCTGGAAACTCCAGGGGGCCCGGGGCTACACCTTC.

This chain uses TRBV24-1 with TRBJ1-5, with 9 bases that match TRBD1. Germline CDR1 KGHDR, CDR2 SFDVKD. This CDR3 contains 16 residues. With 4 bases clipped from V and 6 bases from J, the junction kept 9 bases outside the gene matches. The CDR3 nucleotides read TGTGCCACCAGTGACCGAACAGGGGGCTTGGGTCAGCCCCAGCATTTT. Encoded protein: CATSDRTGGLGQPQHF.

The chain employs TRBV3-1 (or the pseudogene TRBV3-2) and TRBJ2-3; D is possibly TRBD1 (5 bases). Trimming removed 0 bases from V and 7 bases from J, with 11 bases in between. The CDR3 has 14 residues. Germline V CDR1 and CDR2: LGHDT, YNNKEL (reference sequence). This CDR3 reads CASSQDSGPNTQYF. The CDR3 nucleotides are TGTGCCAGCAGCCAAGATTCAGGGCCCAATACGCAGTATTTT.

The chain carries TRBV12-3 or TRBV12-4 and TRBJ1-1; D call uncertain. The length of the CDR3 is 13 residues. V was shortened by 3 bases and J by 0 bases, with 5 bases between the two germline ends. The CDR3 here is CASSFSVNTEAFF. CDR3 nucleotides: TGTGCCAGCAGTTTTTCGGTGAACACTGAAGCTTTCTTT.

The chain uses TRBV19 and TRBJ1-5; maybe TRBD1 (5 bases). V dropped 3 bases and J dropped 7 bases, with 10 bases sitting between them. Germline V gene sequence: CDR1 LNHDA, CDR2 SQIVND (reference sequence). The CDR3 is made up of 13 amino acids. The CDR3 is CASSIQEGQPQHF. For the CDR3, the DNA is TGTGCCAGTAGTATCCAGGAGGGGCAGCCCCAGCATTTT.

The V and J genes are TRBV19 and TRBJ2-6; 10 bases line up with TRBD1. Germline V gives CDR1 LNHDA, CDR2 SQIVND (reference sequence). The CDR3 loop spans 18 amino acids. Trimming took 3 bases from V and 2 from J; bases not matched to a gene: 7. The CDR3 nucleotides read TGTGCCAGTAGTATCGGGACAGGGGCCTCTCCTGGGGCCAACGTCCTGACTTTC. The encoded protein is CASSIGTGASPGANVLTF.

This clone appeared a single time. V usage is TRBV6-5 and J usage is TRBJ1-1; 9 nucleotides align to TRBD1. V lost 3 bases to trimming and J lost 8 bases; unmatched junction nucleotides: 4. The germline V gene encodes CDR1 MNHEY and CDR2 SVGAGI. The CDR3 is 13 residues long. The CDR3 spells CASSYEGTGEAFF. CDR3 DNA: TGTGCCAGCAGTTATGAGGGGACAGGGGAAGCTTTCTTT.

The chain recombines TRBV4-3 with TRBJ1-6, with no clear D. In germline, CDR1 is LGHNA, CDR2 YSLEER. V gave up 0 bases and J gave up 7 bases, with 13 bases separating them. This CDR3 is built from 16 residues. The CDR3 spells CASSQELLSGNSPLHF. CDR3 DNA sequence: TGCGCCAGCAGCCAAGAACTTCTCTCGGGCAATTCACCCCTCCACTTT.

This CDR3 is CASSPGGSSEQFF. In DNA, the CDR3 is TGTGCCAGCTCACCCGGAGGAAGCAGCGAGCAGTTCTTC. V and J are TRBV18 and TRBJ2-1; D perhaps matches TRBD2 (5 bases). CDR1 is KGHSH and CDR2 is LQKENI in the germline V gene. Trimming cost V 3 bases and J 10 bases, with 13 bases left between them. This CDR3 spans 13 amino acids.

CDR3 DNA sequence: TGCGCCAGCAGCTTGGTGACTCAGCCTAGCGGGGGCAATGAGCAGTTCTTC. Protein product: CASSLVTQPSGGNEQFF. This rearrangement joins TRBV5-1 to TRBJ2-1; 10 bases agree with TRBD2. The CDR3 contains 17 residues. Germline CDR1 is SGHRS and CDR2 is YFSETQ. Trimming at V came to 0 bases and at J to 6 bases, leaving 9 bases not matched to a gene.

The CDR3 sequence is CASSGGFSYNEQFF. DNA of the CDR3: TGTGCCAGTTCCGGAGGGTTCTCCTACAATGAGCAGTTCTTC. The J gene is TRBJ2-1, the V gene TRBV19; D may be TRBD2 (6 bases). This CDR3 has 14 amino acids. Trimming removed 8 bases at V and 0 bases at J, with 11 bases between. CDR1 is LNHDA, CDR2 SQIVND, per germline (reference sequence).

This chain joins TRBV3-1 (or the pseudogene TRBV3-2) and TRBJ1-1; D gene uncertain. The length of the CDR3 is 15 residues. The germline V gene encodes CDR1 LGHDT and CDR2 YNNKEL (reference sequence). Trimming removed 4 bases at V and 1 base at J, with 13 bases between. The CDR3 DNA follows: TGTGCCAGCAGCCTCCGGGCAGGAGCGAACACTGAAGCTTTCTTT. As protein: CASSLRAGANTEAFF.

This chain connects TRBV24-1 to TRBJ1-2; D uncertain. The CDR3 contains 14 residues. CDR1 is KGHDR and CDR2 is SFDVKD in the germline V gene. V dropped 3 bases and J dropped 4 bases, with 11 bases sitting between them. The CDR3 loop is CATSDTSAFYGYTF. The CDR3 region has the DNA TGTGCCACCAGTGATACGTCAGCTTTCTATGGCTACACCTTC.

J is TRBJ1-6 and V is TRBV3-1 (or the pseudogene TRBV3-2); D is uncertain. CDR3 length equals 16 residues. V shed 0 bases and J shed 8 bases, with 14 bases lying between them. Germline V lookup: CDR1 LGHDT, CDR2 YNNKEL (reference sequence). CDR3 loop: CASSQDQILRYSPLHF. CDR3 DNA: TGTGCCAGCAGCCAAGACCAAATTCTGCGGTATTCACCCCTCCACTTT.

The chain is built from TRBV6-2 or TRBV6-3 and TRBJ2-5; D unresolved. This CDR3 comprises 14 residues. V gave up 5 bases and J gave up 4 bases, with 14 bases separating them. Germline CDR1 reads MNHEY; CDR2 reads SVGEGT. CDR3 amino acids: CASSTDPNRETQYF. The CDR3 nucleotides are TGTGCCAGCAGTACGGACCCCAATAGAGAGACCCAGTACTTC.